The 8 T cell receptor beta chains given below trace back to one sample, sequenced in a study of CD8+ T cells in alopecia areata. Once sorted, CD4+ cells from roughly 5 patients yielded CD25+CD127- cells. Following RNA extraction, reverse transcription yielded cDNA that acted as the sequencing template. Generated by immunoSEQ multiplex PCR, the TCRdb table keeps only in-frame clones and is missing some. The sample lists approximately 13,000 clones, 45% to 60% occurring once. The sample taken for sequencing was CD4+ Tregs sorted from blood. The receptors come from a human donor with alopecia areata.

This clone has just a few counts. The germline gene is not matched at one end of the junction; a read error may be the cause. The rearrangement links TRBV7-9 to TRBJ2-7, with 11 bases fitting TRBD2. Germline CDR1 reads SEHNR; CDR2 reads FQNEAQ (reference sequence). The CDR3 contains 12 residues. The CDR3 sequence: CASRTSSGRPRF. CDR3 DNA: TGTGCCAGCCGAACTTCTAGCGGGAGGCCGCGTTTC.

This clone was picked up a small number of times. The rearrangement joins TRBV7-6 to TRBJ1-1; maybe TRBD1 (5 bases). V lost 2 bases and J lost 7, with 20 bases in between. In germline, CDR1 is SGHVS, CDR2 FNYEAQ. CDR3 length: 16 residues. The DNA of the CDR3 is TGTGCCAGCAGCTTAACGGGGCAGACCTCCCGTTTTGAAGCTTTCTTT. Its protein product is CASSLTGQTSRFEAFF.

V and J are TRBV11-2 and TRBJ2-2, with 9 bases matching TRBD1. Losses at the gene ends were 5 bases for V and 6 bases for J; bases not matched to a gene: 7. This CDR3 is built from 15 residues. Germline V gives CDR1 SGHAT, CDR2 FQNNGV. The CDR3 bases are TGTGCCAGCAGCCTAACAGGGGGCGTCGCCGGGGAGCTGTTTTTT. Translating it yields CASSLTGGVAGELFF.

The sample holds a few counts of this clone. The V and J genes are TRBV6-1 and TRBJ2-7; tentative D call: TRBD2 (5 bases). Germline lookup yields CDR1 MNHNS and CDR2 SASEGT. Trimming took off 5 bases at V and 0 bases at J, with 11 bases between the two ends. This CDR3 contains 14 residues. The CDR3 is CASSPGLVSYEQYF. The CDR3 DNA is TGTGCCAGCAGTCCCGGACTGGTCTCCTACGAGCAGTACTTC.

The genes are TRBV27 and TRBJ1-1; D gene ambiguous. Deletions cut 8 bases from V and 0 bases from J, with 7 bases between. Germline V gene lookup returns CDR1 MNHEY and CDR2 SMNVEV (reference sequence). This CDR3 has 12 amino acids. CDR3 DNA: TGTGCCAGCCGAGCGGTGAACACTGAAGCTTTCTTT. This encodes CASRAVNTEAFF.

The CDR3 here is CASSLRELGNEQFF. The CDR3 DNA reads TGTGCCAGCAGTTTACGGGAGTTGGGGAATGAGCAGTTCTTC. The chain links TRBV27 to TRBJ2-1; TRBD2 is a possible D gene (6 bases). Trimming removed 2 bases from V and 7 bases from J, with 12 bases in between. The germline gives CDR1 MNHEY, CDR2 SMNVEV (reference sequence). The CDR3 totals 14 residues.

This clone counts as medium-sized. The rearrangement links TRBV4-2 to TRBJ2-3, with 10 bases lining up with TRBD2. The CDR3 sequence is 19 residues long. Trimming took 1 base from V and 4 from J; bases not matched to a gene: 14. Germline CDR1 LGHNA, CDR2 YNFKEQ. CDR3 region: CASSQAFASGSPFPDTQYF. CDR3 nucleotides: TGTGCCAGCAGCCAAGCATTCGCTAGCGGGAGTCCTTTTCCAGATACGCAGTATTTT.

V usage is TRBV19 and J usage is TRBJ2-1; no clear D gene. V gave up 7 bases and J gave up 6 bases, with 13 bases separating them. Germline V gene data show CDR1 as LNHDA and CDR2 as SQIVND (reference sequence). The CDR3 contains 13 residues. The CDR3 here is CASKTQFGNEQFF. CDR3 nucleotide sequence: TGTGCCAGTAAAACCCAATTCGGCAATGAGCAGTTCTTC.